The present T cell receptor beta chain was sequenced within a study of Ad26.COV2.S vaccination and SARS-CoV-2 variants. Study information: This donor came from the COV1001 trial of Ad26.COV2.S. By the intramuscular route, Ad26.COV2.S was given once, or twice 56 days apart. Points from the study as a whole: The placebo group had lower spike-specific TCR breadth than the vaccine recipients did.

Between the trimmed V and J ends, which lost 8 bases and 4 bases, there was a span of 17 bases. This CDR3 contains 14 residues. CDR1 and CDR2 from the germline V gene are MNHEY and SVGAGI. About this clone: No antigen is known for it.

Assay: immunoSEQ multiplex PCR; the TCRdb copy retains only in-frame clones and omits some. Among roughly 330,000 clones listed, approximately 87% were seen once. Documented treatment: roughly 20 received Ad26.COV2.S at low or high dose, single or two shots; 5 received placebo; per-sample allocation not given. Repertoires come from day 63 after the first vaccine or placebo injection. In Boston, the donor was an adult between 18-55 years of age. The sample consisted of peripheral blood, taken in a trial of Ad26.COV2.S vaccine versus placebo. The rearrangement joins TRBV6-5 to TRBJ1-2, with no clear D. The clonotype comes from a person aged 18-65 years who received the Ad26.COV2.S COVID-19 vaccine or a placebo. This chain's CDR3 is CASVAGVGSYGYTF. The CDR3 DNA is TGTGCCAGCGTAGCTGGGGTCGGGAGCTATGGCTACACCTTC.